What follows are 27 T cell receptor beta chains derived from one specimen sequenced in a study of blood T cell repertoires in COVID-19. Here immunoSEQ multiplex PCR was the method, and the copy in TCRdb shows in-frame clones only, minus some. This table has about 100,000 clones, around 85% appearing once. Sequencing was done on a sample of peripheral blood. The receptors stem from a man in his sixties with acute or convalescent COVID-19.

The CDR3 region is CASSIGTGFTEAFF. The CDR3 DNA follows: TGTGCCAGTAGTATAGGGACAGGGTTCACTGAAGCTTTCTTT. The chain has TRBV19 and TRBJ1-1; 8 nucleotides agree with TRBD1. The CDR3 sequence is 14 residues long. V trimming: 1 base; J trimming: 4 bases; junction bases outside the gene matches: 2. CDR1 is LNHDA, CDR2 SQIVND, per germline (reference sequence).

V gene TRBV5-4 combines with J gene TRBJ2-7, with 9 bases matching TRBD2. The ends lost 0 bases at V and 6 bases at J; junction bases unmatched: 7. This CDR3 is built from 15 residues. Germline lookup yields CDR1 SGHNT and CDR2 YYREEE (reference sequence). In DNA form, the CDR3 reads TGTGCCAGCAGCTTGGACGGCGGGGGGGCCTTCGAGCAGTACTTC. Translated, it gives CASSLDGGGAFEQYF.

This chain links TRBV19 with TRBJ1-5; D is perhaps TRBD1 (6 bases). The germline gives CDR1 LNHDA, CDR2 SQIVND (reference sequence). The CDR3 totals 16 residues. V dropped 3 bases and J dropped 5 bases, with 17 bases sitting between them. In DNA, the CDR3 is TGTGCCAGTAGTATTACAGGGCCTACCGTTTATCAGCCCCAGCATTTT. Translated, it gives CASSITGPTVYQPQHF.

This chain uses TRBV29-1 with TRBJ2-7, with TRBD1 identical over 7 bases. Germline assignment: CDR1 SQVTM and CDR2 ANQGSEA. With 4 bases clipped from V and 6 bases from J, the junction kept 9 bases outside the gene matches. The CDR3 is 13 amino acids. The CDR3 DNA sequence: TGCAGCGTTGTAGTAGGGGGCAAAGGCGAGCAGTACTTC. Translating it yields CSVVVGGKGEQYF.

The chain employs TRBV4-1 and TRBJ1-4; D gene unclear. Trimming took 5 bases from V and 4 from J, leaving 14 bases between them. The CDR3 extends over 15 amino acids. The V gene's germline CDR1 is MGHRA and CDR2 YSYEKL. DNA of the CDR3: TGCGCCAGCAGCTTGACACCTACAAATAATGAAAAACTGTTTTTT. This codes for CASSLTPTNNEKLFF.

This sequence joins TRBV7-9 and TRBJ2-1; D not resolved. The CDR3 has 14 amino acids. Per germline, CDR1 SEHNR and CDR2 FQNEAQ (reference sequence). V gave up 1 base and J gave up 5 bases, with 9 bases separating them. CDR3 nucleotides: TGTGCCAGCAGCTTAGTCTCAGTGCACAATGAGCAGTTCTTC. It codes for CASSLVSVHNEQFF.

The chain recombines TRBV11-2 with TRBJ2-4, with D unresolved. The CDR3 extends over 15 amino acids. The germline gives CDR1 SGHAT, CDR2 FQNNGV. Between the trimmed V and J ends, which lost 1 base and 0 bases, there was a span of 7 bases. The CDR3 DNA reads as TGTGCCAGCAGCTTAGTCCTACTAGCCAAAAACATTCAGTACTTC. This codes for CASSLVLLAKNIQYF.

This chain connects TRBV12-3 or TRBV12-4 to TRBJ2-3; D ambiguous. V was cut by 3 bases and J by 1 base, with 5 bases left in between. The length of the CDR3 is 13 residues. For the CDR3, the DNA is TGTGCCAGCAGTTTTTCAGGCACAGATACGCAGTATTTT. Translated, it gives CASSFSGTDTQYF.

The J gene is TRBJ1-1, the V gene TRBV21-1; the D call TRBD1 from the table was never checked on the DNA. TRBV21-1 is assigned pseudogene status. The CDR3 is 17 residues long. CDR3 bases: TGTGCCAGCAGCAAAGGGGCAGGGGGCGTATTGAACACTGAAGCTTTCTTT. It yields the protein CASSKGAGGVLNTEAFF.

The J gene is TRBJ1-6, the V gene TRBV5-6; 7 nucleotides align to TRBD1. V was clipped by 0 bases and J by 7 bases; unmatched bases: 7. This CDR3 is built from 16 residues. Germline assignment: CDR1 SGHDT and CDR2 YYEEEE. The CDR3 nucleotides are TGTGCCAGCAGCTTGGGAACGACAGGGCGAAATTCACCCCTCCACTTT. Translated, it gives CASSLGTTGRNSPLHF.

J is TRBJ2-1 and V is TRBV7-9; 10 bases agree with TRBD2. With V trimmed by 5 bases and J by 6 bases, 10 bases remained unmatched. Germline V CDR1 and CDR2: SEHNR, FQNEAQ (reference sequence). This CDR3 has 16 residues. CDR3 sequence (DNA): TGTGCCAGCAGCGGGGGCACTAGCGGGGTTATCAATGAGCAGTTCTTC. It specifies CASSGGTSGVINEQFF.

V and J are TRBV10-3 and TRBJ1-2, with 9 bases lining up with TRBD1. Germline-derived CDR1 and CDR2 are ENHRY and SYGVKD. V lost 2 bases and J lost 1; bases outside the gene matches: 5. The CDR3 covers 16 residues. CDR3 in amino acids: CAISETPDRGNYGYTF. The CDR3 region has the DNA TGTGCCATCAGTGAGACCCCGGACAGGGGTAACTATGGCTACACCTTC.

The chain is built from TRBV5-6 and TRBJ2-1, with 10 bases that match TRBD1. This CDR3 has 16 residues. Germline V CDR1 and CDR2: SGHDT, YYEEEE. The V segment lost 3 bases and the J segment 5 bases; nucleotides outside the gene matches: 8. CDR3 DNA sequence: TGTGCCAGCAGCTGGGGACAGGGGTGGACACACAATGAGCAGTTCTTC. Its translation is CASSWGQGWTHNEQFF.

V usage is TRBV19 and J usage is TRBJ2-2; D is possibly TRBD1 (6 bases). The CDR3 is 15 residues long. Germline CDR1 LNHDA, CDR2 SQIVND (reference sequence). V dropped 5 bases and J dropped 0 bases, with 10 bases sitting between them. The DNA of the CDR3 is TGTGCCAGTAGTCACAGGGCTTCGAACACCGGGGAGCTGTTTTTT. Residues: CASSHRASNTGELFF.

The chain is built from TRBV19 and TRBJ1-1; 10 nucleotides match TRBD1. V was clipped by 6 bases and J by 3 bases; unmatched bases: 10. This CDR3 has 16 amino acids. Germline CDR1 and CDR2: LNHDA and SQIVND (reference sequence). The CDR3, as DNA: TGTGCCAGTAGGAAAGACAGGGGGCTCTTTGACACTGAAGCTTTCTTT. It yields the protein CASRKDRGLFDTEAFF.

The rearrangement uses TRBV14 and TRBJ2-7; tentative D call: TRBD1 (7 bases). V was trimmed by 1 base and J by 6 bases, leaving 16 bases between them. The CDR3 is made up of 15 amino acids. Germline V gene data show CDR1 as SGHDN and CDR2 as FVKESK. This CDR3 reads CASSQANRGGVEQYF. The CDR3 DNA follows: TGTGCCAGCAGCCAAGCCAACAGGGGAGGCGTCGAGCAGTACTTC.

The CDR3 region is CASSQEPGPEAFF. The CDR3 DNA is TGTGCCAGCAGCCAAGAACCGGGTCCTGAAGCTTTCTTT. The rearrangement links TRBV3-1 (or the pseudogene TRBV3-2) to TRBJ1-1; no definite D call. The V end was cut by 0 bases, the J end by 6 bases, with 8 bases between. The V gene's germline CDR1 is LGHDT and CDR2 YNNKEL (reference sequence). CDR3 length: 13 residues.

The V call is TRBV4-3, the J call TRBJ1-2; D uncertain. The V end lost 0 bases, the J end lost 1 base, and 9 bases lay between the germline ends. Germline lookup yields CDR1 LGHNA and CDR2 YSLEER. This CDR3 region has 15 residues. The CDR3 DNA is TGCGCCAGCAGCCAAGATAGAGGTTTTAACTATGGCTACACCTTC. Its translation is CASSQDRGFNYGYTF.

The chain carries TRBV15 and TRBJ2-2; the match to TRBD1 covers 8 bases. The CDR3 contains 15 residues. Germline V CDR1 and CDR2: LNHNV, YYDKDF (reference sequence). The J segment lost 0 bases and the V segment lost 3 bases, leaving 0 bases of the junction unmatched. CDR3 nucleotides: TGTGCCACCAGCAGGGGACAGGCGAACACCGGGGAGCTGTTTTTT. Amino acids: CATSRGQANTGELFF. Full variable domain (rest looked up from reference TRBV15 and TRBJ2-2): DAMVIQNPRYQVTQFGKPVTLSCSQTLNHNVMYWYQQKSSQAPKLLFHYYDKDFNNEADTPDNFQSRRPNTSFCFLDIRSPGLGDTAMYLCATSRGQANTGELFFGEGSRLTVL.

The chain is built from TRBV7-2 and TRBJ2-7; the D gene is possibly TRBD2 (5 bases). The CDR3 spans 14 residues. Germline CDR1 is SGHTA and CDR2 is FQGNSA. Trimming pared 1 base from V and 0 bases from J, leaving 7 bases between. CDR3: CASSLVTNSYEQYF. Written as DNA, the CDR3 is TGTGCCAGCAGCTTAGTGACTAACTCCTACGAGCAGTACTTC. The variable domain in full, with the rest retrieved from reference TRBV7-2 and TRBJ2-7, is GAGVSQSPSNKVTEKGKDVELRCDPISGHTALYWYRQSLGQGLEFLIYFQGNSAPDKSGLPSDRFSAERTGGSVSTLTIQRTQQEDSAVYLCASSLVTNSYEQYFGPGTRLTVT.

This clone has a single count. The CDR3 spells CASSLGLAGGFTDTQYF. CDR3 DNA sequence: TGTGCCAGCAGCTTAGGCTTAGCGGGGGGGTTCACAGATACGCAGTATTTT. The chain has TRBV13 and TRBJ2-3, with 11 bases that match TRBD2. Trimming removed 0 bases from V and 2 bases from J; junction bases left unmatched: 4. Germline values: CDR1 PRHDT, CDR2 FYEKMQ (reference sequence). CDR3 length: 17 residues.

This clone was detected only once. The CDR3 region has the DNA TGTGCCAGCAGTGGACTGGGGAGTTCACCCCTCCACTTT. This translates into CASSGLGSSPLHF. The rearrangement uses TRBV6-6 and TRBJ1-6; D not resolved. CDR3 length equals 13 residues. Per the germline V gene, CDR1 is MNHNY and CDR2 is SVGAGI (reference sequence). V dropped 5 bases and J dropped 9 bases, with 11 bases sitting between them.

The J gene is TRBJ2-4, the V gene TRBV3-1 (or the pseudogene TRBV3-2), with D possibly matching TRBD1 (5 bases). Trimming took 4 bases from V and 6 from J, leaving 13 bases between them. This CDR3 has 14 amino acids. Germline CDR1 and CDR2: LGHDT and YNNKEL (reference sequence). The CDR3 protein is CASSRDLDRNIQYF. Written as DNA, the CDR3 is TGTGCCAGCAGCCGCGACCTAGACAGAAACATTCAGTACTTC.

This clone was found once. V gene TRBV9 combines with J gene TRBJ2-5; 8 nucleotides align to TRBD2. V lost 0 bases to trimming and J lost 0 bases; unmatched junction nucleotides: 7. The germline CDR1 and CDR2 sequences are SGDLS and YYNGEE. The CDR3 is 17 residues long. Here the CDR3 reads CASSVAGSSGYQETQYF. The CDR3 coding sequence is TGTGCCAGCAGCGTAGCTGGGTCTAGCGGGTACCAAGAGACCCAGTACTTC. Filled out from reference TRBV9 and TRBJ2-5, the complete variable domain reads DSGVTQTPKHLITATGQRVTLRCSPRSGDLSVYWYQQSLDQGLQFLIQYYNGEERAKGNILERFSAQQFPDLHSELNLSSLELGDSALYFCASSVAGSSGYQETQYFGPGTRLLVL.

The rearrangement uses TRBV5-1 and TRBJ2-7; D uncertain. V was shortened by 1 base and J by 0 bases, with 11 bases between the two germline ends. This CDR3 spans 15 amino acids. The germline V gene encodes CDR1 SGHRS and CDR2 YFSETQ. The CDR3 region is CASSLFGGNSYEQYF. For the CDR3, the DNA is TGCGCCAGCAGCTTGTTCGGCGGTAACTCCTACGAGCAGTACTTC.

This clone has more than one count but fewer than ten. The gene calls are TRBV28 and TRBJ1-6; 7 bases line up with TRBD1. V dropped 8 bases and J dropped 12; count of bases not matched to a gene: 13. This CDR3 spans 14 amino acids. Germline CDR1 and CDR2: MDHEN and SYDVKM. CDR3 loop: CASRRSGAGGPLHF. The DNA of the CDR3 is TGTGCCAGCCGCCGATCCGGGGCAGGGGGACCCCTCCACTTT.

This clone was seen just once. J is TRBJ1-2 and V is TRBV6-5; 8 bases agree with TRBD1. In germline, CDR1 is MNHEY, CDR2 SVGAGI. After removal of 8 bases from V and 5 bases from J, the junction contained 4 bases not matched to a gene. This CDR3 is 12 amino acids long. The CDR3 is CASQDRVYGYTF. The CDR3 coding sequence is TGTGCCAGCCAGGACAGGGTTTATGGCTACACCTTC.